This entry describes one TCR beta chain. The data originate from a study of blood T cell repertoires in COVID-19. Study context: COVID-19 samples collected from the United States, Italy and Spain covered acute and convalescent phases. The analysed material was cDNA or gDNA that came from T cells, B-cell-depleted T cells, or PBMCs.

Original data processing: Amplification of reference gene primers provided the estimated nucleated cell counts. Sequencing used immunoSEQ multiplex PCR; TCRdb keeps in-frame clones, though not all of them. For V, J and clone size, that table is used; D and trimming come from the DNA. The data hold about 30,000 clones, with roughly nine tenths observed a single time. V shed 4 bases and J shed 1 base, with 10 bases lying between them. This CDR3 is 13 amino acids long. CDR1 SQVTM and CDR2 ANQGSEA come from the germline V gene. Sequences were obtained from peripheral blood. The chain links TRBV29-1 to TRBJ1-1, with a possible D match to TRBD1 (6 bases). This clonotype was sampled from a man older than 75 with acute or convalescent COVID-19. The CDR3 coding sequence is TGCAGCGTTGGGGACACCCCGAACACTGAAGCTTTCTTT. Translating it yields CSVGDTPNTEAFF.